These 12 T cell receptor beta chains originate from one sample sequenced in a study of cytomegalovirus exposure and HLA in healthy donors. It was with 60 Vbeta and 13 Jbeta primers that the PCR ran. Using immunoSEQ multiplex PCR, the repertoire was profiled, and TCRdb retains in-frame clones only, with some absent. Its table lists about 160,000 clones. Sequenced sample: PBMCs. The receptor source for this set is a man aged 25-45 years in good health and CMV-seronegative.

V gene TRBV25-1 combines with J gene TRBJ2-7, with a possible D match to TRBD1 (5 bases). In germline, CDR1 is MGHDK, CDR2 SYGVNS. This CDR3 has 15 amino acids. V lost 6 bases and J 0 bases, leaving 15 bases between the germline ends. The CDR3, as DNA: TGTGCCAGCAGCCACCAGGGCGGCGTCTCCTACGAGCAGTACTTC. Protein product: CASSHQGGVSYEQYF.

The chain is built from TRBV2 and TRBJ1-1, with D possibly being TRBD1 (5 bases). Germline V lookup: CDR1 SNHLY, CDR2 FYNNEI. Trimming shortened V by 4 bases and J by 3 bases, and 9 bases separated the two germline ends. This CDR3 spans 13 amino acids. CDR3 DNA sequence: TGTGCCAGCAGTGTTCGGGGGGACACTGAAGCTTTCTTT. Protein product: CASSVRGDTEAFF.

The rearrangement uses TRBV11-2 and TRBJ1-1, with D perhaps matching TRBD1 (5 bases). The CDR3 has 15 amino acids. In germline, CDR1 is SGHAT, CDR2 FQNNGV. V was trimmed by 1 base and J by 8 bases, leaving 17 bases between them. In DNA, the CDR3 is TGTGCCAGCAGCTTAGGAGGCTATGGGGGGATAGAAGCTTTCTTT. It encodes CASSLGGYGGIEAFF. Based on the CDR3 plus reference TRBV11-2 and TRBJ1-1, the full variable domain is EAGVAQSPRYKIIEKRQSVAFWCNPISGHATLYWYQQILGQGPKLLIQFQNNGVVDDSQLPKDRFSAERLKGVDSTLKIQPAKLEDSAVYLCASSLGGYGGIEAFFGQGTRLTVV.

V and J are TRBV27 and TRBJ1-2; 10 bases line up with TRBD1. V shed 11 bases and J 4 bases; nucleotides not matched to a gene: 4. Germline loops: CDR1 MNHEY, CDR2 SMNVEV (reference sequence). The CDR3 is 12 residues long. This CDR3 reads CASGTGAYGYTF. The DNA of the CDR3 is TGTGCCTCAGGGACAGGGGCCTATGGCTACACCTTC.

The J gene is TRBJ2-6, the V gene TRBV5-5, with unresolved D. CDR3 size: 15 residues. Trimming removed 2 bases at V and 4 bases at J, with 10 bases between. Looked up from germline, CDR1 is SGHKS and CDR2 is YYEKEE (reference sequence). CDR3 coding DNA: TGTGCCAGCAGCTTCACCTCGAGGGGGGCCAACGTCCTGACTTTC. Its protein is CASSFTSRGANVLTF.

The CDR3 nucleotides read TGCGCCAGCAGCACGGGACTAGCGGGAGGGCCAAACGACGAGCAGTACTTC. Translated, it gives CASSTGLAGGPNDEQYF. The chain employs TRBV5-1 and TRBJ2-7, with 16 bases matching TRBD2. This CDR3 comprises 17 residues. CDR1 is SGHRS and CDR2 is YFSETQ in the germline V gene. The V and J ends lost 4 bases and 5 bases, in that order; junction bases with no gene match: 9. The full variable domain, rest sourced from reference TRBV5-1 and TRBJ2-7, is KAGVTQTPRYLIKTRGQQVTLSCSPISGHRSVSWYQQTPGQGLQFLFEYFSETQRNKGNFPGRFSGRQFSNSRSEMNVSTLELGDSALYLCASSTGLAGGPNDEQYFGPGTRLTVT.

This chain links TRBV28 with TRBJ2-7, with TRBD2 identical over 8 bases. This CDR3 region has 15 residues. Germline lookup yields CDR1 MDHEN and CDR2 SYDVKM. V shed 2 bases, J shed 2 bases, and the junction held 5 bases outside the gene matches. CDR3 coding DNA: TGTGCCAGCAGTTTAGCGGGAGGACTCGCCTACGAGCAGTACTTC. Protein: CASSLAGGLAYEQYF. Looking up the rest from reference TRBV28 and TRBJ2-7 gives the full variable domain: DVKVTQSSRYLVKRTGEKVFLECVQDMDHENMFWYRQDPGLGLRLIYFSYDVKMKEKGDIPEGYSVSREKKERFSLILESASTNQTSMYLCASSLAGGLAYEQYFGPGTRLTVT.

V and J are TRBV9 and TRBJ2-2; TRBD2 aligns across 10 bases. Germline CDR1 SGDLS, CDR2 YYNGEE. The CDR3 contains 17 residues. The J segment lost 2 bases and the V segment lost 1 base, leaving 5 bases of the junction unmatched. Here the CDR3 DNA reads TGTGCCAGCAGCGTACCACTAGCGGGGACCAACACCGGGGAGCTGTTTTTT. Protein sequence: CASSVPLAGTNTGELFF.

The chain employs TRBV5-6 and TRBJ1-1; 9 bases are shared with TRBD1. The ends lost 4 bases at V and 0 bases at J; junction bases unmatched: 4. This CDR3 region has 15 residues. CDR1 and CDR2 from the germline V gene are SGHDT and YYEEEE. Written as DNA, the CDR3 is TGTGCCAGCAGCCCGCGACAGGGGGTGAACACTGAAGCTTTCTTT. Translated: CASSPRQGVNTEAFF.

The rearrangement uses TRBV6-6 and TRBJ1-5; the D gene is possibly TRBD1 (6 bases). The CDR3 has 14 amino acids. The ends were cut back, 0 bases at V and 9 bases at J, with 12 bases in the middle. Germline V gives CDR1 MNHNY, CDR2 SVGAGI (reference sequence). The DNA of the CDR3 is TGTGCCAGCAGTTACTCGAAGATACAGGGGCCCCAGCATTTT. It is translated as CASSYSKIQGPQHF.

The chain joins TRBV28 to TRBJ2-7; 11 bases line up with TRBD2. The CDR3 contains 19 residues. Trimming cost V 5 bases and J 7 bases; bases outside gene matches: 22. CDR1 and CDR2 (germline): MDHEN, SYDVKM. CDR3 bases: TGTGCCAGCAGTACCCATAGCGGGAGGGCCTCAAGGGCTTCTTTTGAGCAGTACTTC. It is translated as CASSTHSGRASRASFEQYF.

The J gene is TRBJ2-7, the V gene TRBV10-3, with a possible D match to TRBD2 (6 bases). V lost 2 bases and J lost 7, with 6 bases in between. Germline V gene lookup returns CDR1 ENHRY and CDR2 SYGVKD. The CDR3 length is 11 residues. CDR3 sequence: CAISERGEQYF. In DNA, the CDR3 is TGTGCCATCAGTGAGCGGGGGGAGCAGTACTTC.